A selection of T cell receptor beta chains follows, all from one sample in a study of cytomegalovirus exposure and HLA in healthy donors. Data came from immunoSEQ multiplex PCR; TCRdb stores just in-frame clones and leaves some out. The table records approximately 140,000 clones, about 80% of them present only once. Material for sequencing was PBMCs. The receptors were sampled from a man aged 35 to 55 in good health and CMV-seronegative. CDR3s include the opening cysteine and the closing phenylalanine or tryptophan. The D gene is left open where the match is weak. Only part of the rows carry a size: once, few, many, or a class if the clone is expanded.

clone_size,v_call,d_call,j_call,cdr3_aa,cdr3_nt
NA,TRBV18,TRBD2,TRBJ2-3,CASSPRTSGSGTDTQYF,TGTGCCAGCTCACCTCGGACTAGCGGGAGTGGCACAGATACGCAGTATTTT
NA,TRBV6-5,TRBD2,TRBJ2-7,CASSYGLGLAYEQYF,TGTGCCAGCAGTTACGGTCTGGGACTAGCTTACGAGCAGTACTTC
few,TRBV11-2,NA,TRBJ1-1,CASSLAAGLNTEAFF,TGTGCCAGCAGCTTAGCGGCAGGGCTGAACACTGAAGCTTTCTTT
NA,TRBV6-1,NA,TRBJ2-1,CATRQGGTYNEQFF,TGTGCCACCAGACAGGGAGGGACCTACAATGAGCAGTTCTTC
NA,TRBV6-1,NA,TRBJ2-2,CASSTITDTGELFF,TGTGCCAGCAGTACGATTACGGACACCGGGGAGCTGTTTTTT
NA,TRBV7-2,TRBD2,TRBJ2-2,CASSPGTSGSVGELFF,TGTGCCAGCAGCCCGGGGACTAGCGGGAGCGTCGGGGAGCTGTTTTTT
NA,TRBV18,TRBD2,TRBJ2-2,CASSPRLAGTGELFF,TGTGCCAGCTCACCTCGACTAGCGGGAACCGGGGAGCTGTTTTTT
NA,TRBV9,TRBD2,TRBJ2-1,CASSVPSGNEQFF,TGTGCCAGCAGCGTCCCTAGCGGCAATGAGCAGTTCTTC
few,TRBV4-3,TRBD1,TRBJ2-7,CASSQDRVYEQYF,TGCGCCAGCAGCCAGGACAGGGTCTACGAGCAGTACTTC
NA,TRBV14,TRBD1,TRBJ1-2,CASSQENRGGYTF,TGTGCCAGCAGCCAAGAAAACAGGGGTGGCTACACCTTC
NA,TRBV5-1,TRBD1,TRBJ2-1,CASSAAGGYNEQFF,TGCGCCAGCAGCGCCGCAGGGGGCTACAATGAGCAGTTCTTC
NA,TRBV5-5,TRBD2,TRBJ2-5,CASSPRTSGGETQYF,TGTGCCAGCAGCCCAAGGACTAGCGGGGGAGAGACCCAGTACTTC
few,TRBV7-7,NA,TRBJ2-2,CASSLARVGGSGELFF,TGTGCCAGCAGCTTAGCGCGGGTTGGAGGGTCCGGGGAGCTGTTTTTT
NA,TRBV19,NA,TRBJ2-4,CASSRTDSANIQYF,TGTGCCAGTAGTCGGACAGACAGTGCAAACATTCAGTACTTC
few,TRBV5-4,TRBD1,TRBJ1-6,CASSSDRETLNSPLHF,TGTGCCAGCAGCTCAGACAGGGAAACTCTGAATTCACCCCTCCACTTT
once,TRBV7-9,NA,TRBJ2-3,CASSLDRGYGTQYF,TGTGCCAGCAGCTTAGATAGAGGGTACGGTACGCAGTATTTT
NA,TRBV12-5,TRBD2,TRBJ2-3,CASAPGLAGMGGKDTQYF,TGTGCTAGTGCCCCGGGACTAGCGGGGATGGGTGGTAAAGATACGCAGTATTTT